The 27 T cell receptor beta chains reported below all come from one sample, sequenced in a study. TCRdb re-called the 5' RACE reads with MiXCR, one entry per CDR3 protein. The profile shows over 50,000 distinct CDR3 sequences, roughly 22% of them singletons. The material sequenced was tumor-infiltrating naive CD4+ T cells sorted from the breast tumor. As for subset: naive CD4+ T cells, CD4+CD45RA+CD25-. These receptors originate from a female donor with breast cancer.

This clonotype was counted between two and nine times. The genes are TRBV5-5 and TRBJ2-7; possibly TRBD1 for D (6 bases). CDR3 length: 12 amino acids. V dropped 2 bases and J dropped 5 bases, with 8 bases sitting between them. Germline-derived CDR1 and CDR2 are SGHKS and YYEKEE (reference sequence). As DNA, the CDR3 is TGTGCCAGCAGCTTTGAGGGGGACGAGCAGTACTTC. Amino acid sequence: CASSFEGDEQYF.

This sequence joins TRBV7-8 and TRBJ2-7; D unclear. Trimming cost V 6 bases and J 3 bases, with 15 bases left between them. CDR1 SGHVS and CDR2 FQNEAQ come from the germline V gene. The CDR3 is 14 residues long. CDR3 coding DNA: TGTGCCAGCAGTTCACCCGGTCCTGTCTACGAGCAGTACTTC. Translating it yields CASSSPGPVYEQYF.

Judged by abundance, this clonotype is medium-sized. This chain joins TRBV12-3 or TRBV12-4 and TRBJ1-3; weak D call: TRBD1 (5 bases). The CDR3 has 14 residues. The V gene lost 2 bases and the J gene lost 6 bases, with 11 bases spanning the gap. Written as DNA, the CDR3 is TGTGCCAGCAGTTTATGGCAGGGTAAAAACACCATATATTTT. This translates into CASSLWQGKNTIYF.

The gene calls are TRBV7-6 and TRBJ2-2; 8 nucleotides agree with TRBD2. Trimming at V came to 6 bases and at J to 5 bases, leaving 5 bases not matched to a gene. The CDR3 is 14 residues long. The germline CDR1 and CDR2 sequences are SGHVS and FNYEAQ. CDR3 bases: TGTGCCAGCAGTGGACTAGCTTTGACCGGGGAGCTGTTTTTT. Translating gives CASSGLALTGELFF. Together with reference TRBV7-6 and TRBJ2-2, the CDR3 gives the full variable domain: GAGVSQSPRYKVTKRGQDVALRCDPISGHVSLYWYRQALGQGPEFLTYFNYEAQQDKSGLPNDRFSAERPEGSISTLTIQRTEQRDSAMYRCASSGLALTGELFFGEGSRLTVL.

The gene calls are TRBV10-2 and TRBJ2-2; TRBD1 matches 7 bases. This CDR3 comprises 15 residues. Germline CDR1 and CDR2: WSHSY and SAAADI. V was clipped by 6 bases and J by 4 bases; unmatched bases: 8. CDR3 coding DNA: TGCGCCAGCAGCCAAACAGGGGTGAGCACCGGGGAGCTGTTTTTT. Residues: CASSQTGVSTGELFF.

This clonotype was observed a few times. This chain links TRBV20-1 with TRBJ1-4, with D unresolved. Trimming shortened V by 5 bases and J by 0 bases, and 13 bases separated the two germline ends. Germline loops: CDR1 DFQATT, CDR2 SNEGSKA (reference sequence). The CDR3 is 15 residues long. Written as DNA, the CDR3 is TGCAGTGCTTTAGACCCACGGGCAACTAATGAAAAACTGTTTTTT. This encodes CSALDPRATNEKLFF.

In its sample, this clonotype was seen a few times. A clone one base away is much larger, so this may be a read error. DNA of the CDR3: TGCAGCGTTGAAGAGGATGGGCTAGGGAAAGGTGGCTCCTACGAGCAGTACTTC. Encoded protein: CSVEEDGLGKGGSYEQYF. The chain carries TRBV29-1 and TRBJ2-7; D gene unclear. With 0 bases removed from V and 0 bases from J, the gap between germline ends came to 21 bases. The CDR3 consists of 18 residues. The germline V gene encodes CDR1 SQVTM and CDR2 ANQGSEA.

This clonotype came up a few times. The gene calls are TRBV5-1 and TRBJ2-5; D may be TRBD1 or TRBD2 (5 bases each). Germline CDR1 reads SGHRS; CDR2 reads YFSETQ. The V gene lost 4 bases and the J gene lost 3 bases, with 13 bases spanning the gap. There are 14 residues in the CDR3. As DNA, the CDR3 is TGCGCCAGCAGCACGGAGAGGGGTGAAGAGACCCAGTACTTC. Protein: CASSTERGEETQYF. Full variable domain (missing parts from reference TRBV5-1 and TRBJ2-5): KAGVTQTPRYLIKTRGQQVTLSCSPISGHRSVSWYQQTPGQGLQFLFEYFSETQRNKGNFPGRFSGRQFSNSRSEMNVSTLELGDSALYLCASSTERGEETQYFGPGTRLLVL.

Regarding this clonotype: The CDR3 end shows no conserved phenylalanine or tryptophan, and so a read error is likely. The J gene is TRBJ2-2, the V gene TRBV5-1, with a weak D call TRBD2 (5 bases). The CDR3 runs 15 residues. V lost 2 bases to trimming and J lost 3 bases, with 11 bases between them. CDR1 and CDR2 from the germline V gene are SGHRS and YFSETQ. CDR3 coding DNA: TGCGCCAGCAGCTTCAATTGGGGAGACACCGGGGAGCTGTTTCTT. The encoded protein is CASSFNWGDTGELFL.

The chain recombines TRBV24-1 with TRBJ2-7; D is tentatively TRBD1 or TRBD2 (5 bases each). CDR3 size: 14 residues. Germline assignment: CDR1 KGHDR and CDR2 SFDVKD. The V end was cut by 4 bases, the J end by 2 bases, with 11 bases between. CDR3 protein: CATSEGDGAYEQYF. The DNA for the CDR3 is TGTGCCACCAGTGAGGGGGACGGAGCCTACGAGCAGTACTTC.

V is TRBV6-4 and J is TRBJ1-5; 7 bases agree with TRBD1. Germline V gene sequence: CDR1 MRHNA, CDR2 SNTAGT. The CDR3 consists of 17 residues. The V segment lost 2 bases and the J segment 5 bases; nucleotides outside the gene matches: 12. CDR3 in amino acids: CASSDLDRIFIYQPQHF. In DNA, the CDR3 is TGTGCCAGCAGTGACCTGGACAGGATATTTATCTATCAGCCCCAGCATTTT.

The J gene is TRBJ1-5, the V gene TRBV20-1; D is possibly TRBD1 (6 bases). Trimming cost V 6 bases and J 1 base, with 16 bases left between them. The CDR3 loop spans 15 amino acids. CDR1 is DFQATT, CDR2 SNEGSKA, per germline (reference sequence). CDR3 nucleotide sequence: TGCAGTGCAGTGGGGGGGCCGAGGAGCAATCAGCCCCAGCATTTT. Its translation is CSAVGGPRSNQPQHF.

This rearrangement joins TRBV20-1 to TRBJ1-5; 7 bases match TRBD1. The CDR3 consists of 15 residues. V lost 1 base and J lost 5; bases outside the gene matches: 8. The germline V gene has CDR1 DFQATT and CDR2 SNEGSKA (reference sequence). CDR3 amino acids: CSARGGQAGYQPQHF. The CDR3 nucleotides are TGCAGTGCTAGAGGAGGACAGGCGGGTTATCAGCCCCAGCATTTT.

This clonotype was observed many times. This chain joins TRBV6-2 or TRBV6-3 and TRBJ2-7; D unclear. The length of the CDR3 is 13 residues. Trimming took 6 bases from V and 6 from J, leaving 15 bases between them. In germline, CDR1 is MNHEY, CDR2 SVGEGT. CDR3 coding DNA: TGTGCCAGCAGGTTAACGACGGTAGCCGAGCAGTACTTC. Protein product: CASRLTTVAEQYF.

This clonotype turned up a few times. This chain joins TRBV7-8 and TRBJ2-1; 8 nucleotides agree with TRBD2. CDR3 size: 15 residues. Germline assignment: CDR1 SGHVS and CDR2 FQNEAQ. V lost 5 bases and J lost 3; bases outside the gene matches: 6. CDR3 residues: CASSHTSGDYNEQFF. The DNA of the CDR3 is TGTGCCAGCAGCCACACTAGCGGAGACTACAATGAGCAGTTCTTC.

This clonotype appeared a few times. The gene calls are TRBV21-1 and TRBJ1-2. TRBV21-1 represents a pseudogene. This CDR3 contains 12 residues. CDR3 sequence (DNA): TGTGCCAGCAGCAAAGGGCTGACTAGCTACACCTTC. As protein: CASSKGLTSYTF.

V gene TRBV12-3 or TRBV12-4 combines with J gene TRBJ2-1, with 7 nucleotides matching TRBD2. The length of the CDR3 is 16 residues. V dropped 2 bases and J dropped 0; count of bases not matched to a gene: 4. CDR3 coding DNA: TGTGCCAGCAGTTTACAAGCGGGGAGCTCCTACAATGAGCAGTTCTTC. This codes for CASSLQAGSSYNEQFF.

The rearrangement joins TRBV7-2 to TRBJ1-4; 12 bases fit TRBD1. CDR3 length equals 15 residues. The V gene's germline CDR1 is SGHTA and CDR2 FQGNSA. Losses at the gene ends were 5 bases for V and 6 bases for J; bases not matched to a gene: 4. The CDR3 here is CASSGGQGADEKLFF. CDR3 nucleotide sequence: TGTGCCAGCAGCGGGGGACAGGGGGCGGATGAAAAACTGTTTTTT. Combining the CDR3 with reference TRBV7-2 and TRBJ1-4 gives the whole variable domain GAGVSQSPSNKVTEKGKDVELRCDPISGHTALYWYRQSLGQGLEFLIYFQGNSAPDKSGLPSDRFSAERTGGSVSTLTIQRTQQEDSAVYLCASSGGQGADEKLFFGSGTQLSVL.

This clonotype has at least ten counts. The J gene is TRBJ2-1, the V gene TRBV5-1; 13 positions match TRBD2. The CDR3 consists of 15 residues. Germline CDR1 is SGHRS and CDR2 is YFSETQ. J was trimmed by 10 bases and V by 0 bases; bases with no gene match: 4. The CDR3 DNA is TGCGCCAGCAGCTTGGGTCGACTAGCGGGAGGAGAGCAGTTCTTC. Translated, it gives CASSLGRLAGGEQFF.

This clonotype was picked up many times. The chain is built from TRBV6-5 and TRBJ1-4; D not resolved. Per germline, CDR1 MNHEY and CDR2 SVGAGI. This CDR3 spans 11 amino acids. Trimming cost V 6 bases and J 7 bases, with 6 bases left between them. The CDR3 nucleotides are TGTGCCAGCAGGGTCGGTGAAAAACTGTTTTTT. It codes for CASRVGEKLFF.

This sequence joins TRBV20-1 and TRBJ1-5; TRBD1 is a possible D gene (6 bases). V was pared by 8 bases and J by 7 bases, with 21 bases between. CDR1 DFQATT and CDR2 SNEGSKA come from the germline V gene (reference sequence). The length of the CDR3 is 14 residues. The CDR3 protein is CSSPVGGAGQPQHF. The CDR3 DNA is TGCAGTTCCCCGGTCGGGGGGGCCGGACAGCCCCAGCATTTT.

This clonotype was observed a few times. The chain carries TRBV5-1 and TRBJ1-6; TRBD1 aligns across 8 bases. Germline CDR1 and CDR2: SGHRS and YFSETQ. V was pared by 4 bases and J by 5 bases, with 5 bases of the junction left unmatched. This CDR3 has 15 amino acids. In nucleotides, the CDR3 is TGCGCCAGCAGCCCCGAGACAGGGGATAATTCACCCCTCCACTTT. Its translation is CASSPETGDNSPLHF.

This clonotype occurred many times. The gene calls are TRBV7-2 and TRBJ2-7; D is unresolved. The CDR3 sequence is 13 residues long. Trimming removed 2 bases from V and 3 bases from J, with 8 bases in between. Per germline, CDR1 SGHTA and CDR2 FQGNSA. The CDR3 reads CASSLTTGYEQYF. The CDR3 nucleotides are TGTGCCAGCAGCTTAACCACCGGCTACGAGCAGTACTTC.

Worth noting for this clonotype: Germline is not matched at one junction end, which may reflect a read error. The chain recombines TRBV15 with TRBJ2-7; D uncertain. The V gene's germline CDR1 is LNHNV and CDR2 YYDKDF (reference sequence). The CDR3 is made up of 14 amino acids. The CDR3, as DNA: TGTGCCAGCAGCAGAGGCAGCTTTCTGAACGAGCAGTACTTC. Protein: CASSRGSFLNEQYF.

The chain is built from TRBV5-6 and TRBJ2-3, with D unresolved. CDR1 SGHDT and CDR2 YYEEEE come from the germline V gene. The CDR3 is 15 amino acids. Trimming left V 4 bases short and J 0 bases short, with 12 bases between. CDR3 region: CASSRRSGSTDTQYF. CDR3 DNA: TGTGCCAGCAGCCGAAGGTCTGGGAGCACAGATACGCAGTATTTT. Full variable domain (missing parts from reference TRBV5-6 and TRBJ2-3): DAGVTQSPTHLIKTRGQQVTLRCSPKSGHDTVSWYQQALGQGPQFIFQYYEEEERQRGNFPDRFSGHQFPNYSSELNVNALLLGDSALYLCASSRRSGSTDTQYFGPGTRLTVL.

This chain links TRBV6-1 with TRBJ1-2, with D possibly TRBD1 on 6 matching bases. Trimming removed 2 bases from V and 0 bases from J, with 19 bases in between. The CDR3 contains 18 residues. CDR1 and CDR2 from the germline V gene are MNHNS and SASEGT. In DNA, the CDR3 is TGTGCCAGCAGTGAACGGCAGGGGAGGGCCCTAGCTAACTATGGCTACACCTTC. This encodes CASSERQGRALANYGYTF.

Notes on this clonotype: A read error may be the cause here, since a much bigger clone is one base away. The chain is built from TRBV7-8 and TRBJ2-3; unclear D gene. From germline, CDR1 is SGHVS and CDR2 FQNEAQ. The CDR3 totals 12 residues. The CDR3 bases are TGTGCCTGCAGCTTCAGCACAGATACGCAGTATTTT. It encodes CACSFSTDTQYF.